These T cell receptor beta chains were read from a single sample in a study of T cell responses to AZD1222 COVID-19 vaccine. Libraries were prepared by immunoSEQ multiplex PCR; TCRdb keeps only in-frame clonotypes and omits some of them. Among about 120,000 clones listed, about 90% were seen once. The specimen was peripheral blood, collected 28 days after the second AZD1222 dose. The receptors stem from an adult who received the AZD1222 COVID-19 vaccine. Both conserved end residues are part of each CDR3. D genes are given only for firm matches.

length: 13
V: TRBV18
D: .
CDR3: CASSSGLSYEQYF

length: 16
V: TRBV6-5
D: TRBD2
CDR3: CASSYSRASGGETQYF

length: 13
V: TRBV28
D: .
CDR3: CASTLSGPWEAFF

length: 14
V: TRBV30
D: .
CDR3: CAWSVMGGSSPLHF

length: 13
V: TRBV6-4
D: .
CDR3: CASSWDLNTEAFF

length: 17
V: TRBV27
D: .
CDR3: CASSSRGPGPGDSPLHF

length: 13
V: TRBV6-4
D: .
CDR3: CASSDRAQDTQYF

length: 15
V: TRBV9
D: TRBD2
CDR3: CASSRGTSDHYEQYF

length: 14
V: TRBV6-1
D: .
CDR3: CASSEWVATYEQYF

length: 14
V: TRBV6-6
D: .
CDR3: CASSRGQQNSPLHF

length: 13
V: TRBV9
D: .
CDR3: CASGDTGNTEAFF

length: 11
V: TRBV29-1
D: TRBD2
CDR3: CSGLASNEQFF

length: 12
V: TRBV13
D: .
CDR3: CASSQEAGELFF

length: 14
V: TRBV7-9
D: .
CDR3: CASSLPGQEDTIYF

length: 13
V: TRBV2
D: TRBD1
CDR3: CASSKDRVETQYF

length: 13
V: TRBV28
D: TRBD2
CDR3: CASKSGNKNEQFF

length: 13
V: TRBV12-3/TRBV12-4
D: .
CDR3: CASSLNVHTEAFF